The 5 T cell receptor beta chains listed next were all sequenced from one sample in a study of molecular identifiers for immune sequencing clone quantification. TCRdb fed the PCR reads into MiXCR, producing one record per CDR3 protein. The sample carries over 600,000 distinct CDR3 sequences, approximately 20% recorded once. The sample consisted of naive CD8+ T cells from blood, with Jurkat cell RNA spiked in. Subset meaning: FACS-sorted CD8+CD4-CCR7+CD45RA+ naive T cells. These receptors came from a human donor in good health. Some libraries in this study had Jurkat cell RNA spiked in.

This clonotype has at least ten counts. Here the CDR3 reads CASSQVPPPGAGYEQYF. Written as DNA, the CDR3 is TGCGCCAGCAGCCAAGTCCCCCCCCCCGGCGCGGGTTACGAGCAGTACTTC. The chain has TRBV4-1 and TRBJ2-7; D perhaps matches TRBD2 (5 bases). The CDR3 has 17 amino acids. The germline V gene has CDR1 MGHRA and CDR2 YSYEKL. V was trimmed by 1 base and J by 4 bases, leaving 20 bases between them.

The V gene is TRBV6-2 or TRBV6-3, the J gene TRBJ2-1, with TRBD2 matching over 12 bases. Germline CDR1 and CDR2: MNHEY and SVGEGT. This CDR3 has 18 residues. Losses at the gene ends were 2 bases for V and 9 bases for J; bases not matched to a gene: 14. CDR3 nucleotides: TGTGCCAGCAGTTACGATCCTAGCGGGAGGGCTGAGTTGGGTGAGCAGTTCTTC. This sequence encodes CASSYDPSGRAELGEQFF.

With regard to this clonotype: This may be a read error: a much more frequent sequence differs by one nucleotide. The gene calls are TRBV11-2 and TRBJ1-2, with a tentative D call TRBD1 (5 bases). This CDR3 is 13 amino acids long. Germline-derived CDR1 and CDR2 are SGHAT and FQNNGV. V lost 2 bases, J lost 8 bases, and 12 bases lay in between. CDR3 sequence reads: CASSLFGTDGYTF. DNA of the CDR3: TGTGCCAGCAGCTTATTTGGGACTGACGGCTACACCTTC.

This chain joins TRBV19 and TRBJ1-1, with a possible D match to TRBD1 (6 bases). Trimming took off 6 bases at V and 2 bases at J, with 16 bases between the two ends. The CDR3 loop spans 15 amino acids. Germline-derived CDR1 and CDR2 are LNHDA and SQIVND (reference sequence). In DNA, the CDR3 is TGTGCCAGTAGGGGACAATGGGGCCCAAACACTGAAGCTTTCTTT. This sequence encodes CASRGQWGPNTEAFF. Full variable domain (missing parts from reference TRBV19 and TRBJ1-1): DGGITQSPKYLFRKEGQNVTLSCEQNLNHDAMYWYRQDPGQGLRLIYYSQIVNDFQKGDIAEGYSVSREKKESFPLTVTSAQKNPTAFYLCASRGQWGPNTEAFFGQGTRLTVV.

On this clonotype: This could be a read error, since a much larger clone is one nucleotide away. The CDR3 region is CASSLEQERADTQYF. In DNA, the CDR3 is TGTGCCAGCAGTTTAGAGCAGGAAAGGGCAGATACGCAGTATTTT. This chain connects TRBV12-3 or TRBV12-4 to TRBJ2-3; D is ambiguous. The CDR3 is made up of 15 amino acids. V was pared by 1 base and J by 4 bases, with 12 bases between.